The rows below give T cell receptor beta chains drawn from one sample of a study of blood T cell repertoires in COVID-19. Libraries were prepared by immunoSEQ multiplex PCR; TCRdb keeps only in-frame clonotypes and omits some of them. The sample records about 180,000 clones, approximately 80% being singletons. Sequencing used PBMCs or T cells enriched from blood (not recorded which). The receptors were gathered from a man aged 55 to 69 who had been exposed to COVID-19. Both conserved end residues are part of each CDR3. D genes are given only for firm matches. Rows may omit the clone size; those that give it use once, few, many or a size class.

>TRBJ1-1|NA|NA|TRBV28
TGTGCCAGCATCGGGGGTGGTAACACTGAAGCTTTCTTT
CASIGGGNTEAFF
>TRBJ2-3|TRBD2|NA|TRBV5-1
TGCGCCAGCAGCTTGCCCCTAGCGGGTACTAGCACAGATACGCAGTATTTT
CASSLPLAGTSTDTQYF
>TRBJ1-4|NA|many|TRBV6-6
TGTGCCAGCACCCCGTCTATGTCAACTAATGAAAAACTGTTTTTT
CASTPSMSTNEKLFF
>TRBJ1-5|TRBD1|NA|TRBV28
TGTGCCAGCAGTTTTCCAGGGACAGGGGGTCGCAATCAGCCCCAGCATTTT
CASSFPGTGGRNQPQHF
>TRBJ2-5|NA|NA|TRBV29-1
TGCAGCGTTGAAGGGACAGATAAAGAGACCCAGTACTTC
CSVEGTDKETQYF
>TRBJ2-1|TRBD1|NA|TRBV12-5
TGTGCTAGTGCCGGGGGACAGGGGGCCTACAATGAGCAGTTCTTC
CASAGGQGAYNEQFF
>TRBJ2-7|NA|NA|TRBV7-2
TGTGCCAGCAGCTACATCGGGGTAACCCCCTACGAGCAGTACTTC
CASSYIGVTPYEQYF
>TRBJ2-3|TRBD2|NA|TRBV6-5
TGTGCCAGCAGTTCGCGCGGGAGTTCGCGCACAGATACGCAGTATTTT
CASSSRGSSRTDTQYF
>TRBJ2-2|TRBD2|NA|TRBV27
TGTGCCAGCAGTTTAGGGAGGGAGGGAAACACCGGGGAGCTGTTTTTT
CASSLGREGNTGELFF
>TRBJ1-2|NA|NA|TRBV19
TGTGCCAGTACCACACCAGGACAGCGCTATGGCTACACCTTC
CASTTPGQRYGYTF
>TRBJ2-2|NA|once|TRBV24-1
TGTGCCACCATGGGGCCAGCCACCGGGGAGCTGTTTTTT
CATMGPATGELFF
>TRBJ2-1|TRBD2|NA|TRBV5-1
TGCGCCAGCAGCTTGGCCGAGGCGGGAGGGCCTACTGAGCAGTTCTTC
CASSLAEAGGPTEQFF
>TRBJ2-2|TRBD2|few|TRBV5-4
TGTGCCAGCAGCCCGGGACTAGCGGGAGGATCTAACACCGGGGAGCTGTTTTTT
CASSPGLAGGSNTGELFF
>TRBJ2-4|TRBD2|NA|TRBV5-1
TGCGCCAGCGCCTCAAGCGGGGGGGTGAACATTCAGTACTTC
CASASSGGVNIQYF
>TRBJ2-3|NA|once|TRBV6-5
TGTGCCAGCACTGGGCGGGCCGGAGGCACAGATACGCAGTATTTT
CASTGRAGGTDTQYF
>TRBJ1-5|TRBD1|NA|TRBV27
TGTGCCAGCAGCCCCCAACAGGGGGGTCAGCCCCAGCATTTT
CASSPQQGGQPQHF
>TRBJ2-7|TRBD2|NA|TRBV9
TGTGCCAGCAGCGCCGCCTCAGCGGGAGGGGTATACGAGCAGTACTTC
CASSAASAGGVYEQYF
>TRBJ2-4|TRBD2|NA|TRBV4-1
TGCGCCAGCAGCCAAGATCTTAGACTAGCTTTCAACTTAGGAAAAAACATTCAGTACTTC
CASSQDLRLAFNLGKNIQYF
>TRBJ1-2|TRBD1|NA|TRBV27
TGTGCCAGCAGTTCCCGATTTCGGACAGGGGTGGCTAACTATGGCTACACCTTC
CASSSRFRTGVANYGYTF
>TRBJ1-1|NA|NA|TRBV27
TGTGCCAGCAGTTCCGTTATGAACACTGAAGCTTTCTTT
CASSSVMNTEAFF
>TRBJ2-3|TRBD1|NA|TRBV18
TGTGCCAGCTCACCCCAGGGGGCTCTGGCTACGGATACGCAGTATTTT
CASSPQGALATDTQYF
>TRBJ2-5|NA|NA|TRBV24-1
TGTGCCACCAGTGATTTGCCGGTGCAGGGTTTGGAGACCCAGTACTTC
CATSDLPVQGLETQYF
>TRBJ1-1|NA|NA|TRBV14
TGTGCCAGCAGCCAAGTACGGGGGACTGAAGCTTTCTTT
CASSQVRGTEAFF
>TRBJ2-2|TRBD1|NA|TRBV5-1
TGCGCCAGCAGCACTATGGCCGGGACAGCGAACACCGGGGAGCTGTTTTTT
CASSTMAGTANTGELFF
>TRBJ2-3|NA|NA|TRBV19
TGTGCCAGTAGTATTTCGGCAGGGGCGCCAGATACGCAGTATTTT
CASSISAGAPDTQYF
>TRBJ1-5|TRBD1|NA|TRBV19
TGTGCCAGTATCCCACAGGGGAATTTGGGCAATCAGCCCCAGCATTTT
CASIPQGNLGNQPQHF
>TRBJ1-1|TRBD1|few|TRBV6-5
TGTGCCAGCAAGACAGGGCACATGAACACTGAAGCTTTCTTT
CASKTGHMNTEAFF
>TRBJ1-1|NA|NA|TRBV2
TGTGCCAGCAGTGAGCACGGGAACACTGAAGCTTTCTTT
CASSEHGNTEAFF
>TRBJ1-1|NA|NA|TRBV7-2
TGTGCCAGCAGCTTAGTCGGGGGTAATTTTCCTGAAGCTTTCTTT
CASSLVGGNFPEAFF
>TRBJ2-1|NA|NA|TRBV11-2
TGTGCCAGCAGCCAACAGGGCAATGAGCAGTTCTTC
CASSQQGNEQFF
>TRBJ2-1|TRBD1|NA|TRBV9
TGTGCCAGCAGCCCGGTGACAGGGGGCAATGAGCAGTTCTTC
CASSPVTGGNEQFF
>TRBJ1-2|NA|NA|TRBV7-3
TGTGCCAGCAGCAATACAGGGACCTATGGCTACACCTTC
CASSNTGTYGYTF
>TRBJ1-1|NA|NA|TRBV27
TGTGCCAGCAGTTTAATTTCCGGGGGGAGCACTGAAGCTTTCTTT
CASSLISGGSTEAFF
>TRBJ2-6|TRBD1|NA|TRBV2
TGTGCCAGCACAGTGACAGGGGGCTCTGGGGCCAACGTCCTGACTTTC
CASTVTGGSGANVLTF
>TRBJ1-2|NA|NA|TRBV10-3
TGTGCCATCCGAAGGGAGGGTAACTATGGCTACACCTTC
CAIRREGNYGYTF
>TRBJ1-1|NA|NA|TRBV25-1
TGTGCCAGCAGTGAATACTACGGGTACGACGCTGAAGCTTTCTTT
CASSEYYGYDAEAFF
>TRBJ2-7|NA|many|TRBV3-1/TRBV3-2
TGTGCCAGCCCTAATAGACGCGTATACGGGGAGCAGTACTTC
CASPNRRVYGEQYF
>TRBJ2-7|NA|NA|TRBV27
TGTGCCAGCAGTTTATCTCGGGGATTCGAGCAGTACTTC
CASSLSRGFEQYF
>TRBJ2-2|TRBD2|NA|TRBV7-8
TGTGCCAGCAGCTTAAGTGGGACTAGGAACACCGGGGAGCTGTTTTTT
CASSLSGTRNTGELFF
>TRBJ2-3|NA|NA|TRBV7-2
TGTGCCAGCAGCTTACGGGCTAGCCGGGCAGATACGCAGTATTTT
CASSLRASRADTQYF
>TRBJ1-4|TRBD1|NA|TRBV2
TGTGCCAGCAGTGAATGGCGGGACAGGGAAAAACTGTTTTTT
CASSEWRDREKLFF
>TRBJ1-6|TRBD1|few|TRBV15
TGTGCCACCAGCAGAGATCTTACAGGGGCGAATTCACCCCTCCACTTT
CATSRDLTGANSPLHF
>TRBJ1-5|TRBD1|NA|TRBV19
TGTGCCAGTAGTATAGTAGGGGGGCAGGGGGTAAGTCAGCCCCAGCATTTT
CASSIVGGQGVSQPQHF
>TRBJ2-7|NA|NA|TRBV5-1
TGCGCCAGCAGCTTGACAGCCCCCTACGAGCAGTACTTC
CASSLTAPYEQYF
>TRBJ2-1|TRBD2|NA|TRBV24-1
TGTGCCACCAGTGGGGGGGTCTCCGGGAGGGACGACAATGAGCAGTTCTTC
CATSGGVSGRDDNEQFF
>TRBJ1-4|TRBD1|few|TRBV7-3
TGTGCCAGCAGCGTAGGGGGCAGGGGAGAGGAAAAACTGTTTTTT
CASSVGGRGEEKLFF
>TRBJ2-7|TRBD1|NA|TRBV7-9
TGTGCCAGCAGCATGCAGGGGACAGGTATCTACGAGCAGTACTTC
CASSMQGTGIYEQYF
>TRBJ2-1|NA|NA|TRBV25-1
TGTGCCAGCAGTGAATCTAGGTTGGGGGCGGGTGAGCAGTTCTTC
CASSESRLGAGEQFF
>TRBJ1-5|TRBD1|few|TRBV6-5
TGTGCCAGCAGTTACTCGATACAGGGGGATCAGCCCCAGCATTTT
CASSYSIQGDQPQHF
>TRBJ2-1|TRBD2|NA|TRBV6-5
TGTGCCAGCAGGTGGACGGGAGGGTACAATGAGCAGTTCTTC
CASRWTGGYNEQFF
>TRBJ2-3|NA|NA|TRBV28
TGTGCCAGCAGTTTACCCCGGGGGTCTTTTAGCACAGATACGCAGTATTTT
CASSLPRGSFSTDTQYF
>TRBJ2-2|NA|few|TRBV24-1
TGTGCCACCAGTGATTTACAGGGGAACACCGGGGAGCTGTTTTTT
CATSDLQGNTGELFF
>TRBJ1-2|NA|NA|TRBV4-3
TGCGCCAGCAGCCAAGATGCGGGGGGAATAGCTTATGGCTACACCTTC
CASSQDAGGIAYGYTF
>TRBJ1-5|NA|NA|TRBV3-1/TRBV3-2
TGTGCCAGCAGCCAAGACGGGGGGGGAAGCAATCAGCCCCAGCATTTT
CASSQDGGGSNQPQHF
>TRBJ2-2|TRBD1|NA|TRBV5-6
TGTGCCAGCAGCCGTCCGGGACAGGGGCTTCGGGAGCTGTTTTTT
CASSRPGQGLRELFF